The entry that follows covers one TCR beta chain sequence. Its target is unknown. V lost 4 bases and J lost 4; bases outside the gene matches: 9. The germline V gene encodes CDR1 MNHEY and CDR2 SMNVEV (reference sequence). The CDR3 covers 18 residues. The data were obtained in a study of cytomegalovirus exposure and HLA in healthy donors. General study findings and limits: With further analysis later on, most CMV-associated TCR beta chains appeared HLA-restricted. Among immune exposure information, only CMV serostatus was available. Using the classifier, cytomegalovirus status was reportedly diagnosed with high specificity and sensitivity. Later, an analysis found that common viral pathogens appeared to be linked with several of the most significant clusters.

13 Jbeta primers and 60 Vbeta primers were used for the PCR. Data came from immunoSEQ multiplex PCR; TCRdb stores just in-frame clones and leaves some out. The sample lists over 90,000 clones, approximately 70% occurring once. The V gene is TRBV27, the J gene TRBJ2-2; 13 bases are shared with TRBD2. The sequenced material came from PBMCs. The sequence was collected from a woman aged 45 to 65 in good health and CMV-seropositive. The CDR3 is CASSSHGLAGVGTGELFF. For the CDR3, the DNA is TGTGCCAGCAGTTCCCACGGACTAGCGGGAGTGGGCACCGGGGAGCTGTTTTTT.